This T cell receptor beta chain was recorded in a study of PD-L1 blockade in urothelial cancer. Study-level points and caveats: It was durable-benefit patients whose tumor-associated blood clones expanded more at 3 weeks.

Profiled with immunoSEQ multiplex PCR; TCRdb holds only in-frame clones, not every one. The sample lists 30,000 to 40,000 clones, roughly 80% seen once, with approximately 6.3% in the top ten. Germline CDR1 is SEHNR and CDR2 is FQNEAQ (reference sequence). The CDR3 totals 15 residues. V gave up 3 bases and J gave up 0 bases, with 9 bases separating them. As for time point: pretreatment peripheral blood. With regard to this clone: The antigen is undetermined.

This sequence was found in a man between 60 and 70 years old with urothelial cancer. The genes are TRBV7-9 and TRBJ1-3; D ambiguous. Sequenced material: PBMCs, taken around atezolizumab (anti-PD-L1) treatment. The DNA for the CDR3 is TGTGCCAGCAGCTTCGACACTTCCTCTGGAAACACCATATATTTT. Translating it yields CASSFDTSSGNTIYF. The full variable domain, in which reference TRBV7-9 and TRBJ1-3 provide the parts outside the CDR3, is DTGVSQNPRHKITKRGQNVTFRCDPISEHNRLYWYRQTLGQGPEFLTYFQNEAQLEKSRLLSDRFSAERPKGSFSTLEIQRTEQGDSAMYLCASSFDTSSGNTIYFGEGSWLTVV.